One sample yielded the 15 T cell receptor beta chains listed below, sequenced in a study of T cells in Graves' hyperthyroidism and ophthalmopathy. It was RNA transcripts that yielded the amplified TCR beta CDR3 regions. HTBI primers were used for first-round RT-PCR of the TCR CDR3. From the multiplex PCR reads, TCRdb called clonotypes with MiXCR, one entry per CDR3 protein. The sample lists approximately 570,000 distinct CDR3 sequences; just under 20% were seen once. Sequenced sample: blood. Receptors were obtained from a middle-aged man with Graves' ophthalmopathy.

In DNA, the CDR3 is TGTGCCAGCAGTCGGTACCGCGGGGAAAAACTGTTTTTT. Translation: CASSRYRGEKLFF. The chain employs TRBV6-1 and TRBJ1-4; D not resolved. Germline assignment: CDR1 MNHNS and CDR2 SASEGT. This CDR3 comprises 13 residues. The V end lost 5 bases, the J end lost 8 bases, and 12 bases lay between the germline ends.

There are a few counts of this clonotype. CDR3 in DNA: TGCGCCAGCAGCCAACCAGGAATGATGAACACTGAAGCTTTCTTT. Translating gives CASSQPGMMNTEAFF. The chain is built from TRBV4-1 and TRBJ1-1; no clear D. Trimming shortened V by 2 bases and J by 0 bases, and 10 bases separated the two germline ends. This CDR3 is 15 amino acids long. Germline CDR1 MGHRA, CDR2 YSYEKL.

The V and J genes are TRBV4-2 and TRBJ2-2, with a tentative D call TRBD2 (6 bases). Trimming pared 0 bases from V and 4 bases from J, leaving 18 bases between. The CDR3 loop spans 18 amino acids. Germline V gene sequence: CDR1 LGHNA, CDR2 YNFKEQ. As DNA, the CDR3 is TGTGCCAGCAGCCAAGATTTCCGTCCGGCGGGATCCACCGGGGAGCTGTTTTTT. This encodes CASSQDFRPAGSTGELFF.

This clonotype has only a few counts. This chain links TRBV9 with TRBJ2-7; 7 nucleotides align to TRBD2. The CDR3 runs 16 residues. CDR1 and CDR2 (germline): SGDLS, YYNGEE. V lost 0 bases, J lost 3 bases, and 9 bases stayed unmatched. The CDR3 here is CASSVGSGTNLYEQYF. For the CDR3, the DNA is TGTGCCAGCAGCGTAGGCTCCGGGACTAACCTCTACGAGCAGTACTTC. Full variable domain (missing parts from reference TRBV9 and TRBJ2-7): DSGVTQTPKHLITATGQRVTLRCSPRSGDLSVYWYQQSLDQGLQFLIQYYNGEERAKGNILERFSAQQFPDLHSELNLSSLELGDSALYFCASSVGSGTNLYEQYFGPGTRLTVT.

The table lists this clonotype with many counts. The gene calls are TRBV5-5 and TRBJ2-7; no clear D gene. CDR3 length equals 14 residues. Germline V gives CDR1 SGHKS, CDR2 YYEKEE (reference sequence). V was pared by 0 bases and J by 1 base, with 8 bases between. The CDR3 nucleotides are TGTGCCAGCAGCTTGGGCGTAGGGTCCTACGAGCAGTACTTC. Translating gives CASSLGVGSYEQYF. Full variable domain (outside the CDR3, taken from reference TRBV5-5 and TRBJ2-7): DAGVTQSPTHLIKTRGQQVTLRCSPISGHKSVSWYQQVLGQGPQFIFQYYEKEERGRGNFPDRFSARQFPNYSSELNVNALLLGDSALYLCASSLGVGSYEQYFGPGTRLTVT.

This chain links TRBV6-5 with TRBJ1-1; D perhaps matches TRBD1 (6 bases). Deletions cut 4 bases from V and 11 bases from J, with 17 bases between. The CDR3 spans 13 residues. CDR1 and CDR2 from the germline V gene are MNHEY and SVGAGI. The CDR3 coding sequence is TGTGCCAGCAGTTCCAACAGGGCCGACGGGGCTTTCTTT. This gives the protein CASSSNRADGAFF.

This rearrangement joins TRBV3-1 to TRBJ2-7, with D maybe TRBD2 (6 bases). Germline lookup yields CDR1 LGHDT and CDR2 YNNKEL (reference sequence). This CDR3 has 17 residues. Trimming stripped 3 bases from V and 0 bases from J, with 18 bases between. The CDR3 spells CASSQTNALASSYEQYF. DNA of the CDR3: TGTGCCAGCAGCCAGACGAACGCGCTAGCGTCCTCCTACGAGCAGTACTTC.

This clonotype has just a few counts. The chain uses TRBV6-2 or TRBV6-3 and TRBJ2-1; tentative D call: TRBD2 (5 bases). This CDR3 region has 15 residues. V dropped 9 bases and J dropped 8 bases, with 23 bases sitting between them. Germline V lookup: CDR1 MNHEY, CDR2 SVGEGT. In DNA, the CDR3 is TGTGCCAGTGGGAAGGACTCGAGCCCGTTGGATGAGCAGTTCTTC. Translating gives CASGKDSSPLDEQFF.

A few counts support this clonotype. The rearrangement joins TRBV30 to TRBJ2-2; 8 positions match TRBD2. J was trimmed by 6 bases and V by 3 bases; bases with no gene match: 9. CDR3 length: 15 residues. Germline CDR1 reads GTSNPN; CDR2 reads SVGIG (reference sequence). CDR3 in amino acids: CAWSDEAGGSGELFF. The CDR3, as DNA: TGTGCCTGGAGCGATGAGGCGGGGGGATCCGGGGAGCTGTTTTTT.

The chain couples TRBV6-2 or TRBV6-3 to TRBJ2-1; D remains unclear. The V end lost 6 bases, the J end lost 0 bases, and 12 bases lay between the germline ends. The CDR3 length is 15 residues. In germline, CDR1 is MNHEY, CDR2 SVGEGT. This CDR3 is CASRGIFFSYNEQFF. Here the CDR3 DNA reads TGTGCCAGCAGGGGAATTTTCTTCTCCTACAATGAGCAGTTCTTC.

This clonotype has a handful of counts. The V gene is TRBV12-3 or TRBV12-4, the J gene TRBJ2-1; D perhaps matches TRBD2 (5 bases). This CDR3 is 14 amino acids long. Trimming cost V 8 bases and J 8 bases, with 19 bases left between them. CDR3 in amino acids: CASVKDSMVHEQFF. The CDR3 coding sequence is TGTGCCAGCGTGAAGGACTCTATGGTCCATGAGCAGTTCTTC.

The chain combines TRBV4-1 with TRBJ1-1, with D unclear. The CDR3 covers 15 residues. Germline V gene sequence: CDR1 MGHRA, CDR2 YSYEKL. The germline V and J ends were trimmed by 1 base and 5 bases, with 14 bases remaining between them. DNA of the CDR3: TGCGCCAGCAGCCAAGTGGTCGGGGTGCATACTGAAGCTTTCTTT. Its translation is CASSQVVGVHTEAFF.

At least ten counts were recorded for this clonotype. The CDR3: CASSLTSGYTDTQYF. The CDR3 DNA reads as TGTGCCAGCAGCTTGACTAGCGGGTACACAGATACGCAGTATTTT. The chain recombines TRBV7-3 with TRBJ2-3, with 10 bases that match TRBD2. Germline V gene lookup returns CDR1 SGHTA and CDR2 FQGTGA. The J segment lost 2 bases and the V segment lost 3 bases, leaving 2 bases of the junction unmatched. The CDR3 extends over 15 amino acids.

The sample holds a few counts of this clonotype. The chain is built from TRBV7-9 and TRBJ1-1; D is possibly TRBD1 (6 bases). Per germline, CDR1 SEHNR and CDR2 FQNEAQ (reference sequence). This CDR3 is 14 amino acids long. V was clipped by 0 bases and J by 3 bases, with 8 bases between them. CDR3 coding DNA: TGTGCCAGCAGCTTAGCAGGGGGACACACTGAAGCTTTCTTT. This gives the protein CASSLAGGHTEAFF.

This chain connects TRBV7-6 to TRBJ2-7; D unresolved. CDR1 is SGHVS, CDR2 FNYEAQ, per germline. V was trimmed by 0 bases and J by 5 bases, leaving 14 bases between them. This CDR3 is 15 amino acids long. The CDR3 coding sequence is TGTGCCAGCAGCTTAGCGATTGACTCGAGGCACGAGCAGTACTTC. This codes for CASSLAIDSRHEQYF.